Reported below is one T cell receptor (beta chain). Its antigen is unidentified. The data were obtained in a study of T cell responses to AZD1222 COVID-19 vaccine. Produced via immunoSEQ multiplex PCR; TCRdb's table is partial and in-frame only. The sample yields about 150,000 clones, 87% seen once. Study-wide results and limits: Spike-spanning, vaccine-associated CD4 TCRs were dominant at 160-218 and 743-854. Donors, mostly white British, included more females; clonal diversity was possibly underestimated.

V lost 5 bases to trimming and J lost 4 bases; unmatched junction nucleotides: 7. CDR3 length: 15 amino acids. The V gene's germline CDR1 is MNHEY and CDR2 SMNVEV (reference sequence). The V gene is TRBV27, the J gene TRBJ1-2, with 10 bases identical to TRBD1. Specimen: peripheral blood, collected 28 days after the second AZD1222 dose. The TCR originated in an adult who received the AZD1222 COVID-19 vaccine. CDR3 loop: CASSALTGGTYGYTF. The CDR3 nucleotides are TGTGCCAGCAGTGCACTGACAGGGGGCACCTATGGCTACACCTTC.